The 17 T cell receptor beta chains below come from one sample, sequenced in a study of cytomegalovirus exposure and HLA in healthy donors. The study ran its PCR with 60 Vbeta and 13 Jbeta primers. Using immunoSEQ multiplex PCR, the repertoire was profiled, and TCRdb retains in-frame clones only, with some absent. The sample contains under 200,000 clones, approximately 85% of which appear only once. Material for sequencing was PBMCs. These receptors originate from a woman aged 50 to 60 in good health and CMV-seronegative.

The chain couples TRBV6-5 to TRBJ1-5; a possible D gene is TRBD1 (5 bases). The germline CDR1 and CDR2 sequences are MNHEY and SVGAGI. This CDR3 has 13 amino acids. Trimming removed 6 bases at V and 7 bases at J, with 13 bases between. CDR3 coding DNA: TGTGCCAGCAGGGGGGGGAAGGAGCAGCCCCAGCATTTT. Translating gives CASRGGKEQPQHF.

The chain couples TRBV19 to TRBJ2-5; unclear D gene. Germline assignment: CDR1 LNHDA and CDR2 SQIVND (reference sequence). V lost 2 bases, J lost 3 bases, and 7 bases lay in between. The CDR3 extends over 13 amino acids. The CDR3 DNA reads TGTGCCAGTAGTATACACAGAGAAGAGACCCAGTACTTC. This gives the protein CASSIHREETQYF.

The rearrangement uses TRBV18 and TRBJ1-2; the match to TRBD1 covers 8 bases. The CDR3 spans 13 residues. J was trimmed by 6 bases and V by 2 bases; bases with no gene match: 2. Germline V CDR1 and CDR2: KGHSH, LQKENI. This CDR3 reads CASSPDRGNGYTF. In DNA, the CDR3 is TGTGCCAGCTCACCAGACAGGGGCAATGGCTACACCTTC.

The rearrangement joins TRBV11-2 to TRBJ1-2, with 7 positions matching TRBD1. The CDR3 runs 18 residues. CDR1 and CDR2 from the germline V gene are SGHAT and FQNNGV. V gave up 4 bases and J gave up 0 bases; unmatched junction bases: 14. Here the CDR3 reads CASSSRGGQIRANYGYTF. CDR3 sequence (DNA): TGTGCCAGCAGCTCCAGAGGGGGACAGATAAGAGCTAACTATGGCTACACCTTC.

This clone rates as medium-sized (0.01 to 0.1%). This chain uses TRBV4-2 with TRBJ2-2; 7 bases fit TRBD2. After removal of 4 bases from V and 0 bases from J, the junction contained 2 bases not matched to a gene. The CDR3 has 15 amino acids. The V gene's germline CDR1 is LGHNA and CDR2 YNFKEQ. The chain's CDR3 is CASSLGGTNTGELFF. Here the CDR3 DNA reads TGTGCCAGCAGCCTCGGGGGGACGAACACCGGGGAGCTGTTTTTT.

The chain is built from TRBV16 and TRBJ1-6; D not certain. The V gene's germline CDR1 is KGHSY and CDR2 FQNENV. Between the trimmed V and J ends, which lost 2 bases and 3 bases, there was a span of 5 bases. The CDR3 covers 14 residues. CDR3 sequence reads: CASSQDYYNSPLHF. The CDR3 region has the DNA TGTGCCAGCAGCCAAGACTACTATAATTCACCCCTCCACTTT.

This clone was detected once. The CDR3 nucleotides read TGTGCCAGCAGTCGGGACAGGGATGTCTACAATGAGCAGTTCTTC. Amino acids: CASSRDRDVYNEQFF. J is TRBJ2-1 and V is TRBV6-1, with 9 bases that match TRBD1. J gave up 3 bases and V 5 bases, and 5 bases lay outside the gene matches. CDR1 and CDR2 from the germline V gene are MNHNS and SASEGT. CDR3 length: 15 residues.

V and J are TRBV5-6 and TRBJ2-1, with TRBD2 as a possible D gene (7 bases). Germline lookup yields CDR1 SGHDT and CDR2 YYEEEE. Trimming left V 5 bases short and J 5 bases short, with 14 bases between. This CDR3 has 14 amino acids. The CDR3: CASRWGGQDNEQFF. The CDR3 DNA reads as TGTGCCAGCAGGTGGGGGGGGCAGGACAATGAGCAGTTCTTC. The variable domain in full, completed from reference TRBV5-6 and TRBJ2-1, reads DAGVTQSPTHLIKTRGQQVTLRCSPKSGHDTVSWYQQALGQGPQFIFQYYEEEERQRGNFPDRFSGHQFPNYSSELNVNALLLGDSALYLCASRWGGQDNEQFFGPGTRLTVL.

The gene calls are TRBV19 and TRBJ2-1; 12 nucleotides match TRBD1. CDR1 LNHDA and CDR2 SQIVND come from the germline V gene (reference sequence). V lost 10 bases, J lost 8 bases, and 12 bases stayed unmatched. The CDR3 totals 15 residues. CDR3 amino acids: CATSRGTGGFDEQFF. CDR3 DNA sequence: TGTGCCACTTCAAGGGGGACAGGGGGCTTTGATGAGCAGTTCTTC.

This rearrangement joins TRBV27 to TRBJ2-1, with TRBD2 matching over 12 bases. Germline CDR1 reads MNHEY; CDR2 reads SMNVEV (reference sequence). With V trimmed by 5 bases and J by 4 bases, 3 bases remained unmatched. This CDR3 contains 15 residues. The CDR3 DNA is TGTGCCAGCAGTCAAGGACTAGCGGGGTACAATGAGCAGTTCTTC. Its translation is CASSQGLAGYNEQFF.

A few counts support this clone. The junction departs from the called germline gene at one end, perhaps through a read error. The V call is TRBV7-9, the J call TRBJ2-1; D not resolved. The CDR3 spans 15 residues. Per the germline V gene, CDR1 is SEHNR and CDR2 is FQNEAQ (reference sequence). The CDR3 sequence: CSSSLERSLTNEQFF. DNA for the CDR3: TGTTCCAGCAGCTTAGAACGATCCCTTACAAATGAGCAGTTCTTC.

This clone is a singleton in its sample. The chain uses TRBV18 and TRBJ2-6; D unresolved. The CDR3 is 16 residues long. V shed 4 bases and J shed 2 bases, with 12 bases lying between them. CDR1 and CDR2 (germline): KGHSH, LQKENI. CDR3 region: CASSRPPQTGANVLTF. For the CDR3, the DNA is TGTGCCAGCTCACGACCCCCCCAAACTGGGGCCAACGTCCTGACTTTC. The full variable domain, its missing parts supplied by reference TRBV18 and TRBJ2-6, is NAGVMQNPRHLVRRRGQEARLRCSPMKGHSHVYWYRQLPEEGLKFMVYLQKENIIDESGMPKERFSAEFPKEGPSILRIQQVVRGDSAAYFCASSRPPQTGANVLTFGAGSRLTVL.

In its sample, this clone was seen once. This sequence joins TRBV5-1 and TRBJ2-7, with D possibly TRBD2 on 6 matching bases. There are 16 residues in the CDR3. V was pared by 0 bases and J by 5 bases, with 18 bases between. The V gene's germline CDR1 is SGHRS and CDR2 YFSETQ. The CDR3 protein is CASSLVVGGSMNEQYF. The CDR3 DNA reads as TGCGCCAGCAGCTTGGTGGTCGGGGGATCGATGAACGAGCAGTACTTC.

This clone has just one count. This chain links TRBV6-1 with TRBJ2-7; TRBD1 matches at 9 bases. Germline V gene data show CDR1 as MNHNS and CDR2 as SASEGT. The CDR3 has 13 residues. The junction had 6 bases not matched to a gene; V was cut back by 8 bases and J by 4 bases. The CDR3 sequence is CASGQGLSYEQYF. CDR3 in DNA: TGTGCCAGCGGACAGGGGCTTTCGTACGAGCAGTACTTC.

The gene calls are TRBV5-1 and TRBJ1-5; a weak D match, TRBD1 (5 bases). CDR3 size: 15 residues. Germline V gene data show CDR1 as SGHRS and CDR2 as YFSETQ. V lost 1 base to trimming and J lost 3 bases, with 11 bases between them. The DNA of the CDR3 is TGCGCCAGCAGCTTGCAGGGACTAAACAATCAGCCCCAGCATTTT. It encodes CASSLQGLNNQPQHF.

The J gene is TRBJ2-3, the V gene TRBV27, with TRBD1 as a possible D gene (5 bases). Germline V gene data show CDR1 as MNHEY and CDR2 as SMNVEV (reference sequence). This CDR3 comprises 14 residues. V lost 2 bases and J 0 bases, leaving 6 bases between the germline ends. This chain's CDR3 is CASSLRTSTDTQYF. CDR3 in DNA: TGTGCCAGCAGTTTAAGGACAAGCACAGATACGCAGTATTTT.

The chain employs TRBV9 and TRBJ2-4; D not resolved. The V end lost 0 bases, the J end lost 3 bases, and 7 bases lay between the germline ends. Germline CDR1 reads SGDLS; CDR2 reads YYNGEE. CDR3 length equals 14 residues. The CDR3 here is CASSVGGSKNIQYF. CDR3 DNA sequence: TGTGCCAGCAGCGTAGGAGGCAGCAAAAACATTCAGTACTTC.